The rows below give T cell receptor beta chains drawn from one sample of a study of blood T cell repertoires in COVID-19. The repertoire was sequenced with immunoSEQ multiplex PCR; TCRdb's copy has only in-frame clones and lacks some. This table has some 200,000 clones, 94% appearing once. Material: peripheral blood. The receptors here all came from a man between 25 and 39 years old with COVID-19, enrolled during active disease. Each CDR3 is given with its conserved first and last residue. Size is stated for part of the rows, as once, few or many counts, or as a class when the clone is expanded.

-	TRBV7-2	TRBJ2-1	CASSTRTAQTTTQFF
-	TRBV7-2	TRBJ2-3	CASSSELGMSSDTQYF
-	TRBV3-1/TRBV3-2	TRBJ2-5	CASSQSRGGGKETQYF
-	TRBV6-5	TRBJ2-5	CASSWTGEQETQYF
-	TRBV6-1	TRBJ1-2	CASSETGGQPYGYTF
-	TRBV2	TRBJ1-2	CASSRTTANYGYTF
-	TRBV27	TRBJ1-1	CASRRTGDEILPNTEAFF
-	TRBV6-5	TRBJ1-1	CASSTGQAKAFF
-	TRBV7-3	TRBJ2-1	CASSFSGGSSYNEQFF
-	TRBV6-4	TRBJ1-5	CASSPGQTNQPQHF
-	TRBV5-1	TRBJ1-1	CASSGGQPNTEAFF
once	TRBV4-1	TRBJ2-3	CASSQVGWDRGRTDTQYF
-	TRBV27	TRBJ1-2	CASSLTITTPEMGYTF
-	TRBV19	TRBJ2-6	CASSILRSGANVLTF
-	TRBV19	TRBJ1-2	CASSLGTGGYGYTF
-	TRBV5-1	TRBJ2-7	CASSANRGFYEQYF
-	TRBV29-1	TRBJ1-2	CSVDQKREARGRFYGYTF
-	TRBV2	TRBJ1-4	CASRLSDSLEKLFF
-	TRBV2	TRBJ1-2	CASRSDRGINYGYTF
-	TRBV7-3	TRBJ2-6	CASSLNSGQGAGGANVLTF
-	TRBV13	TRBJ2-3	CASSRSGVTDTQYF
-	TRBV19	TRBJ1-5	CASRSGNNQPQHF
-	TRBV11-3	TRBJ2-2	CASSSSGGPNTGELFF
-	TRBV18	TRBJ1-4	CASSAEEEKLFF
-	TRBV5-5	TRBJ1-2	CASSFGGAYGYTF
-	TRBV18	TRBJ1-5	CASSLQGRNQPQHF
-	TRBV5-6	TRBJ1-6	CASSFTGRGSPLHF
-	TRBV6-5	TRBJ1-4	CASRNHRVTNEKLFF
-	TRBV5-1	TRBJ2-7	CASSLERGLDEQYF
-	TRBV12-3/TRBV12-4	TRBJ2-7	CASSLPDRNEQYF
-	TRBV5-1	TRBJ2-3	CASSPASGASDTQYF
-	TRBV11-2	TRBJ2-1	CASSTSAGFSGPYNEQFF
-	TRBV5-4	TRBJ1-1	CASSLAEIMNTEAFF
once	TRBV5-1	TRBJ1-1	CASSLVGQTNTEAFF
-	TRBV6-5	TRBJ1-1	CASSYSPRFGTEAFF
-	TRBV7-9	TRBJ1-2	CASSTTGTYIYGYTF
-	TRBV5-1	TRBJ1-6	CASSPGENNSPLHF
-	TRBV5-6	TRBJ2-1	CASSLAKGLNGNEQFF
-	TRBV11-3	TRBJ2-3	CASSLILVMNTQYF
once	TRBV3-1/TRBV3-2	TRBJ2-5	CASSQVRGQQETQYF